This TCR beta chain was identified in a study of OX40 agonist ivuxolimab in advanced cancers. The repertoire was sequenced with immunoSEQ multiplex PCR; TCRdb's copy has only in-frame clones and lacks some. The sample gives about 54,000 clones, 70% to 90% of which show up once; approximately 1.2% is in the top ten. This clone was counted a single time. Sequencing was performed on CD4+ or CD8+ T cells sorted from blood, taken in a trial of the OX40 agonist ivuxolimab. This TCR was sampled from an adult with an advanced solid tumor such as melanoma, head and neck, liver or kidney cancer.

CDR3 nucleotides: TGTGCCAGCAGCTTTCTAGACAATGAGCAGTTCTTC. It encodes CASSFLDNEQFF. The J gene is TRBJ2-1, the V gene TRBV7-8; D is unresolved. This CDR3 is 12 amino acids long. Trimming removed 3 bases from V and 5 bases from J, with 5 bases in between. Per germline, CDR1 SGHVS and CDR2 FQNEAQ.